This T cell receptor beta chain is from a study of T cells after yellow fever vaccination. This clonotype was observed many times. Its antigen remains unidentified. One junction end does not reproduce the germline sequence, and a read error may be involved. Germline V gene sequence: CDR1 LNHNV, CDR2 YYDKDF (reference sequence). The CDR3 is 13 amino acids. Study-wide results and limits: Weaker overall, the secondary response nonetheless peaked faster (day 5 versus 15). Within FACS-sorted repertoires, abundant clonotypes contaminating from the bulk population could be present.

TCRdb recomputed calls from the 5' RACE reads with MiXCR, one row per CDR3 protein. The table has under 150,000 distinct CDR3 sequences, 7.7% seen once. This chain joins TRBV15 and TRBJ2-1; perhaps TRBD2 as D (6 bases). Sequenced here: CD4+ T cells sorted from PBMCs, sampled 5 days after the yellow fever booster vaccination. This clonotype was obtained from a man aged 25 to 40 who received the YFV17D yellow fever vaccine. The CDR3 DNA is TGTGCCACCAGTAGAGGCCCGGGGGATGAGCAGTTCTTC. Translating it yields CATSRGPGDEQFF.